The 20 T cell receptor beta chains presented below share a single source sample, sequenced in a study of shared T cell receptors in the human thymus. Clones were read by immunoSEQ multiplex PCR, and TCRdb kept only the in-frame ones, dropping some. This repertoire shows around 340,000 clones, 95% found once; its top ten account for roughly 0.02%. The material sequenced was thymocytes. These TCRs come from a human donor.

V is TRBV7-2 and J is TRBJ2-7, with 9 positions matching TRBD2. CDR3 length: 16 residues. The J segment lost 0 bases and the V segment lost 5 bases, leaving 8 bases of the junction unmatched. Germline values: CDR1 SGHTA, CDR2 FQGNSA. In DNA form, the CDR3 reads TGTGCCAGCAGCCCCCAAGGGGGACTAGCCTCCTACGAGCAGTACTTC. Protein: CASSPQGGLASYEQYF. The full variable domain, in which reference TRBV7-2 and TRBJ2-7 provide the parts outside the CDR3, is GAGVSQSPSNKVTEKGKDVELRCDPISGHTALYWYRQSLGQGLEFLIYFQGNSAPDKSGLPSDRFSAERTGGSVSTLTIQRTQQEDSAVYLCASSPQGGLASYEQYFGPGTRLTVT.

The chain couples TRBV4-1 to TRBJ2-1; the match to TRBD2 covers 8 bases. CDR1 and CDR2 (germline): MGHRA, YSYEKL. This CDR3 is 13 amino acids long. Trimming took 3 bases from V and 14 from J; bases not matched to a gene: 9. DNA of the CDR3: TGCGCCAGCAGCCATTTCCGAGCGGGAGATAAGTTCTTC. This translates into CASSHFRAGDKFF.

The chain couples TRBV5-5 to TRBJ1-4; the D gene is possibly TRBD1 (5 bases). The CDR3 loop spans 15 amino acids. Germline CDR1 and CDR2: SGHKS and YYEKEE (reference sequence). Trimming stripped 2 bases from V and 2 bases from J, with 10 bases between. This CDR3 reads CASSLKGPTNEKLFF. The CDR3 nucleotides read TGTGCCAGCAGCTTAAAGGGACCCACTAATGAAAAACTGTTTTTT.

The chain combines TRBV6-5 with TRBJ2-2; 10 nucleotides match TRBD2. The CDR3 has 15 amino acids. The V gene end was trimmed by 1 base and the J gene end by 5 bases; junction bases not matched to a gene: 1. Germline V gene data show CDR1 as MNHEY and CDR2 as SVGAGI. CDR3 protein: CASSYFSGRTGELFF. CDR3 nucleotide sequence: TGTGCCAGCAGTTACTTTAGCGGGAGGACCGGGGAGCTGTTTTTT.

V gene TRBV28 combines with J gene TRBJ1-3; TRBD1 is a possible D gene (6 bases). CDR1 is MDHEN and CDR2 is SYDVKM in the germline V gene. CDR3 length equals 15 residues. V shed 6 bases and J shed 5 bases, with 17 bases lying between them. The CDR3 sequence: CASRLRPGGRNTIYF. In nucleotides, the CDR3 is TGTGCCAGCAGACTAAGACCCGGGGGCAGAAACACCATATATTTT.

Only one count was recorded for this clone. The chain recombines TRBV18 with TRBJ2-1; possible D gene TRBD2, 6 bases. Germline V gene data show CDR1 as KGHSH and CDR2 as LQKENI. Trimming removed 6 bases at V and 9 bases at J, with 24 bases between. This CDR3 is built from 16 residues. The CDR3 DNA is TGTGCCAGCTCTCCCCTTTGGGATTTTGAGGGAGGTGAGCAGTTCTTC. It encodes CASSPLWDFEGGEQFF.

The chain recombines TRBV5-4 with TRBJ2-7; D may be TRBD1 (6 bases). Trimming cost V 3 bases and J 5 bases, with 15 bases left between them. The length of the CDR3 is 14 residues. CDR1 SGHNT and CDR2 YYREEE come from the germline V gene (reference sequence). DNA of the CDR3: TGTGCCAGCAGCTCGGACAGCCCCAAGGACGAGCAGTACTTC. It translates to CASSSDSPKDEQYF.

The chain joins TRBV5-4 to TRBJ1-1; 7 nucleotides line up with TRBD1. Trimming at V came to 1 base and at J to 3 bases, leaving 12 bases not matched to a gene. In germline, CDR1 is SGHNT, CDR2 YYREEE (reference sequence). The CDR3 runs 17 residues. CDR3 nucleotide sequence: TGTGCCAGCAGCTTGCTGCCCCAGGGGGGGGTGCACACTGAAGCTTTCTTT. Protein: CASSLLPQGGVHTEAFF. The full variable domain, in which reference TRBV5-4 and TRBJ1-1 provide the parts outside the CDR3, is ETGVTQSPTHLIKTRGQQVTLRCSSQSGHNTVSWYQQALGQGPQFIFQYYREEENGRGNFPPRFSGLQFPNYSSELNVNALELDDSALYLCASSLLPQGGVHTEAFFGQGTRLTVV.

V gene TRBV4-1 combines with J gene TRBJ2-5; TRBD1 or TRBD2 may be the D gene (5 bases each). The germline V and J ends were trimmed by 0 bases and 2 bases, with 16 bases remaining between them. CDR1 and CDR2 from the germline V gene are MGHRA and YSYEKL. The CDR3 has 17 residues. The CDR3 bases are TGCGCCAGCAGCCAAGATCGTACGGGACCCCTTCAAGAGACCCAGTACTTC. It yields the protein CASSQDRTGPLQETQYF.

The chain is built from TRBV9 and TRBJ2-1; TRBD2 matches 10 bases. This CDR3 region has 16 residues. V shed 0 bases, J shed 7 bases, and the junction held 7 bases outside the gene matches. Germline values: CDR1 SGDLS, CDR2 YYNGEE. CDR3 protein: CASSVARRAGGNEQFF. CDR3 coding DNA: TGTGCCAGCAGCGTAGCTCGTAGAGCGGGGGGGAATGAGCAGTTCTTC.

CDR3 sequence (DNA): TGTGCCTGGAGTAAAACTAGCGGCTCCTACAATGAGCAGTTCTTC. Its protein product is CAWSKTSGSYNEQFF. J is TRBJ2-1 and V is TRBV30; TRBD2 matches at 8 bases. Trimming took 2 bases from V and 0 from J; bases not matched to a gene: 3. The CDR3 runs to 15 residues. Looked up from germline, CDR1 is GTSNPN and CDR2 is SVGIG (reference sequence). Supplemented by reference TRBV30 and TRBJ2-1, the full variable domain reads SQTIHQWPATLVQPVGSPLSLECTVEGTSNPNLYWYRQAAGRGLQLLFYSVGIGQISSEVPQNLSASRPQDRQFILSSKKLLLSDSGFYLCAWSKTSGSYNEQFFGPGTRLTVL.

This CDR3 is CASRQTQLENTQYF. CDR3 DNA sequence: TGTGCCAGCAGACAGACCCAGTTAGAGAATACGCAGTATTTT. The chain employs TRBV28 and TRBJ2-3; D call uncertain. The CDR3 is 14 residues long. Trimming pared 6 bases from V and 7 bases from J, leaving 17 bases between. Germline CDR1 is MDHEN and CDR2 is SYDVKM.

Here the CDR3 DNA reads TGTGCCAGCAGCTTAGCGGGGACACCCCAAGAGACCCAGTACTTC. This codes for CASSLAGTPQETQYF. The chain recombines TRBV7-4 with TRBJ2-5; tentatively, D is TRBD1 (6 bases). The CDR3 is 15 residues long. The germline gives CDR1 SGHVT, CDR2 SQSDAQ. The germline V and J ends were trimmed by 0 bases and 1 base, with 9 bases remaining between them.

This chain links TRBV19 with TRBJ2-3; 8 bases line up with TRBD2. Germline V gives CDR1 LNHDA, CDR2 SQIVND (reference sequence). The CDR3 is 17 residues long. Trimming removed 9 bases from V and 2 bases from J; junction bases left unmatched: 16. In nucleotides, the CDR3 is TGTGCCAGCCGGCCGAGGGCTAGCGGGCTATACACAGATACGCAGTATTTT. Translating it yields CASRPRASGLYTDTQYF.

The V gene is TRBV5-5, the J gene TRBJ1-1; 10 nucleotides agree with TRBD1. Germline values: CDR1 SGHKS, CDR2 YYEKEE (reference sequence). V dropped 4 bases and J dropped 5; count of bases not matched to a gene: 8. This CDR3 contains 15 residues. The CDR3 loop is CASSLPRTGGTEAFF. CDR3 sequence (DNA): TGTGCCAGCAGCCTACCTAGGACAGGGGGGACTGAAGCTTTCTTT.

CDR3 protein: CASSKAGGGGEQFF. The DNA of the CDR3 is TGTGCCAGCAGCAAAGCGGGAGGGGGGGGTGAGCAGTTCTTC. The V gene is TRBV6-6, the J gene TRBJ2-1, with TRBD2 matching over 10 bases. The CDR3 sequence is 14 residues long. Losses at the gene ends were 6 bases for V and 9 bases for J; bases not matched to a gene: 8. Germline V CDR1 and CDR2: MNHNY, SVGAGI (reference sequence).

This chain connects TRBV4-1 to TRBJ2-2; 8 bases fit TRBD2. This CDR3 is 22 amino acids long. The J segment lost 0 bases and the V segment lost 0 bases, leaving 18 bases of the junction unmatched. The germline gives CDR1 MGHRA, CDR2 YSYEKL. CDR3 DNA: TGCGCCAGCAGCCAAGATATCCCCCGGGAGGGGCCCATACCCACGAACACCGGGGAGCTGTTTTTT. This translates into CASSQDIPREGPIPTNTGELFF.

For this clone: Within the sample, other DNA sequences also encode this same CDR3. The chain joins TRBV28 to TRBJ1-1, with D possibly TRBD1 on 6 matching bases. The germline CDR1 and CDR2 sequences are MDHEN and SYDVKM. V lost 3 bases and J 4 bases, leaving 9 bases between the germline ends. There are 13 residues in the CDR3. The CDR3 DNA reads TGTGCCAGCAGTTTTGGGGGCGGCACTGAAGCTTTCTTT. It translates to CASSFGGGTEAFF.

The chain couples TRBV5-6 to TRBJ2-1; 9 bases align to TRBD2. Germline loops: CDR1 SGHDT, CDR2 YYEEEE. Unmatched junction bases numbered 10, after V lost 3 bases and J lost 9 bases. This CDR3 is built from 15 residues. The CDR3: CASSSSRLAACEQFF. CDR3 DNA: TGTGCCAGCAGCTCCAGCCGACTAGCGGCCTGTGAGCAGTTCTTC.

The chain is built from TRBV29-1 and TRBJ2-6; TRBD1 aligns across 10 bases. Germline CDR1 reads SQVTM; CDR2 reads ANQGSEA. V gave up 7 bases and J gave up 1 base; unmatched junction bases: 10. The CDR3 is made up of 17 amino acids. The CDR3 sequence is CSAASGQGWSGANVLTF. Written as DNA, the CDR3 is TGCAGCGCCGCGTCGGGACAGGGGTGGTCTGGGGCCAACGTCCTGACTTTC.